Shown below are 10 T cell receptor beta chains from a single sample sequenced in a study of blood T cell repertoires in COVID-19. Clones were sequenced by immunoSEQ multiplex PCR, and TCRdb holds only the in-frame ones, with some missing. This sample has more than 80,000 clones, with around 86% found just once. Sequenced material: peripheral blood. All receptors derive from a woman aged 70-85 years with acute or convalescent COVID-19.

J is TRBJ1-2 and V is TRBV7-9; D possibly corresponds to TRBD1 (5 bases). Germline V CDR1 and CDR2: SEHNR, FQNEAQ (reference sequence). The ends were cut back, 3 bases at V and 2 bases at J, with 7 bases in the middle. The CDR3 is 13 residues long. This CDR3 is CASSLGGNYGYTF. CDR3 DNA sequence: TGTGCCAGCAGCTTGGGGGGGAACTATGGCTACACCTTC.

The genes are TRBV15 and TRBJ1-2, with D perhaps matching TRBD1 (6 bases). V was shortened by 3 bases and J by 5 bases, with 10 bases between the two germline ends. From germline, CDR1 is LNHNV and CDR2 YYDKDF (reference sequence). The CDR3 totals 13 residues. The CDR3 region has the DNA TGTGCCACCAGCAGGGACAGAGATTATGGCTACACCTTC. Encoded protein: CATSRDRDYGYTF.

This chain connects TRBV3-1 (or the pseudogene TRBV3-2) to TRBJ2-5, with TRBD2 identical over 12 bases. Trimming removed 9 bases from V and 3 bases from J; junction bases left unmatched: 2. Germline assignment: CDR1 LGHDT and CDR2 YNNKEL (reference sequence). The CDR3 extends over 13 amino acids. DNA of the CDR3: TGTGCCAGTCGGACTAGCGGGGAAGAGACCCAGTACTTC. It translates to CASRTSGEETQYF.

This chain joins TRBV9 and TRBJ2-3; TRBD2 matches at 8 bases. With V trimmed by 6 bases and J by 0 bases, 15 bases remained unmatched. CDR1 and CDR2 from the germline V gene are SGDLS and YYNGEE. This CDR3 has 18 amino acids. The CDR3 sequence is CASTPIWGRGVSTDTQYF. CDR3 bases: TGTGCCAGCACTCCCATCTGGGGGCGGGGGGTAAGCACAGATACGCAGTATTTT.

The genes are TRBV2 and TRBJ1-1; perhaps TRBD1 as D (5 bases). Trimming took 4 bases from V and 10 from J, leaving 16 bases between them. This CDR3 has 13 residues. Per germline, CDR1 SNHLY and CDR2 FYNNEI. Written as DNA, the CDR3 is TGTGCCAGCAGTGCCGAGGGACTAAAACGAGCTTTCTTT. Its translation is CASSAEGLKRAFF.

The chain has TRBV19 and TRBJ1-5; TRBD1 is a possible D gene (5 bases). V lost 7 bases and J lost 7, with 11 bases in between. Germline CDR1 is LNHDA and CDR2 is SQIVND (reference sequence). This CDR3 region has 12 residues. CDR3 region: CASNAGRQPQHF. The CDR3 DNA sequence: TGTGCCAGTAACGCAGGGCGCCAGCCCCAGCATTTT.

V gene TRBV5-4 combines with J gene TRBJ2-3; D perhaps matches TRBD2 (6 bases). Germline assignment: CDR1 SGHNT and CDR2 YYREEE (reference sequence). The V and J ends lost 2 bases and 0 bases respectively, with 10 bases between them. There are 15 residues in the CDR3. CDR3 coding DNA: TGTGCCAGCAGCTTCCTGGCGGGGAGCACAGATACGCAGTATTTT. The encoded protein is CASSFLAGSTDTQYF.

The genes are TRBV7-2 and TRBJ1-6; possibly TRBD1 for D (6 bases). Trimming cost V 3 bases and J 6 bases, with 18 bases left between them. CDR1 and CDR2 (germline): SGHTA, FQGNSA. This CDR3 comprises 17 residues. DNA of the CDR3: TGTGCCAGCAGCTTGCGCGGCAACAGGGCCGGTAATTCACCCCTCCACTTT. This gives the protein CASSLRGNRAGNSPLHF.

V gene TRBV5-4 combines with J gene TRBJ1-2, with 10 bases that match TRBD1. Germline values: CDR1 SGHNT, CDR2 YYREEE (reference sequence). CDR3 length equals 13 residues. With 5 bases clipped from V and 6 bases from J, the junction kept 4 bases outside the gene matches. CDR3 region: CASSPDRGDGYTF. Here the CDR3 DNA reads TGTGCCAGCAGTCCGGACAGGGGGGATGGCTACACCTTC.

V gene TRBV30 combines with J gene TRBJ2-7, with D possibly being TRBD1 (6 bases). The germline CDR1 and CDR2 sequences are GTSNPN and SVGIG (reference sequence). CDR3 size: 12 residues. V lost 8 bases and J 2 bases, leaving 13 bases between the germline ends. CDR3 in DNA: TGTGCCGGGGACATTTTCACCTACGAGCAGTACTTC. Protein product: CAGDIFTYEQYF.